A selection of T cell receptor beta chains follows, all from one sample in a study of blood T cell repertoires in COVID-19. Sequencing was performed with immunoSEQ multiplex PCR; in TCRdb, only in-frame clones are kept and a portion is missing. There are 250,000 to 300,000 clones in the sample; roughly 89% occur only once, and 1.9% lies in the top ten. Sequencing was carried out using PBMCs or T cells enriched from blood (not recorded which). The receptors derive from a woman aged 60-75 years who had recovered from COVID-19. Each CDR3 is given with its conserved first and last residue. The order of the fields is CDR3 DNA, CDR3 protein, clone size, V gene, J gene, D gene. A D gene is named only where the DNA matches it firmly. Clone sizes are given selectively: once, few, many, or a class where the clone is expanded.

DNA: TGCAGCATTTTGATTGACAGACACCCCTACGAGCAGTACTTC; CDR3: CSILIDRHPYEQYF; size: .; V: TRBV29-1; J: TRBJ2-7; D: .
DNA: TGTGCCAGCAGCCATCAACCTAACTTCCATAGCAATCAGCCCCAGCATTTT; CDR3: CASSHQPNFHSNQPQHF; size: .; V: TRBV27; J: TRBJ1-5; D: .
DNA: TGTGCCAGCTCACCGGCTAGACTGACAGGGACAACTAATGAAAAACTGTTTTTT; CDR3: CASSPARLTGTTNEKLFF; size: .; V: TRBV18; J: TRBJ1-4; D: TRBD1
DNA: TGCGCCAGCAGCCAAGAACCAACCGGGACAGGGGATTTCGACACTGAAGCTTTCTTT; CDR3: CASSQEPTGTGDFDTEAFF; size: .; V: TRBV4-1; J: TRBJ1-1; D: TRBD1
DNA: TGCGCCAGCAGCCAAGTTCCTAGCGACACCGGGGAGCTGTTTTTT; CDR3: CASSQVPSDTGELFF; size: .; V: TRBV4-1; J: TRBJ2-2; D: .
DNA: TGTGCCATCAGTAAAGGACAGGGGGCCTATGGCTACACCTTC; CDR3: CAISKGQGAYGYTF; size: .; V: TRBV10-3; J: TRBJ1-2; D: TRBD1
DNA: TGTGCCAGCAGTGAAATCAGGAACACTGAAGCTTTCTTT; CDR3: CASSEIRNTEAFF; size: .; V: TRBV25-1; J: TRBJ1-1; D: .
DNA: TGCGCCAGCAGCCAAGTGCCTAGCGGGGGTGATTGGTACTTC; CDR3: CASSQVPSGGDWYF; size: .; V: TRBV5-1; J: TRBJ2-7; D: TRBD2
DNA: TGTGCCAGCCGACAGGGAGATCAGCCCCAGCATTTT; CDR3: CASRQGDQPQHF; size: .; V: TRBV28; J: TRBJ1-5; D: TRBD1
DNA: TGCAGTGCTAGAAAGTCGACAGGGATGTTCTTC; CDR3: CSARKSTGMFF; size: .; V: TRBV20-1; J: TRBJ2-1; D: TRBD1
DNA: TGTGCCACTATTCCCGAGACTAGTCGGGGAAGGGATGAGCAGTTCTTC; CDR3: CATIPETSRGRDEQFF; size: .; V: TRBV10-3; J: TRBJ2-1; D: .
DNA: TGTGCCAGCAGTTTATCACAGTACTATGGCTACACCTTC; CDR3: CASSLSQYYGYTF; size: .; V: TRBV12-3/TRBV12-4; J: TRBJ1-2; D: .
DNA: TGTGCCAGCAGTTCCATCAGACAGGCCTCGGGTGGAAAACTGTTTTTT; CDR3: CASSSIRQASGGKLFF; size: .; V: TRBV28; J: TRBJ1-4; D: .
DNA: TGTGCCAGCAGTTCCGGGACAGCTCAGCCCCAGCATTTT; CDR3: CASSSGTAQPQHF; size: .; V: TRBV12-3/TRBV12-4; J: TRBJ1-5; D: TRBD1
DNA: TGTGCCAGCAGTCAGGACAGGGGGAATGAAAAACTGTTTTTT; CDR3: CASSQDRGNEKLFF; size: .; V: TRBV2; J: TRBJ1-4; D: TRBD1
DNA: TGTGCCAGCAGCGTGGGCAACTCTGGAAACACCATATATTTT; CDR3: CASSVGNSGNTIYF; size: .; V: TRBV7-9; J: TRBJ1-3; D: .
DNA: TGTGCCAGCAGCCTCGACGGGGGTTCCTACAATGAGCAGTTCTTC; CDR3: CASSLDGGSYNEQFF; size: .; V: TRBV5-4; J: TRBJ2-1; D: .
DNA: TGTGCCAGCAGCCCCAGATATGAGACCCAGTACTTC; CDR3: CASSPRYETQYF; size: .; V: TRBV11-2; J: TRBJ2-5; D: .
DNA: TGTGCCAGCCATTATCAGCCCCAGCATTTT; CDR3: CASHYQPQHF; size: .; V: TRBV28; J: TRBJ1-5; D: .
DNA: TGTGCCAGCAGTACAGGAGTTAATCAGCCCCAGCATTTT; CDR3: CASSTGVNQPQHF; size: once; V: TRBV28; J: TRBJ1-5; D: .
DNA: TGTGCCAGCAGCCCGACACAGGGGGGGACTGGGGCCAACGTCCTGACTTTC; CDR3: CASSPTQGGTGANVLTF; size: .; V: TRBV7-3; J: TRBJ2-6; D: .
DNA: TGCGCCAGCAGTGGTTCGACTAGCGGGGACTACGAGCAGTACTTC; CDR3: CASSGSTSGDYEQYF; size: .; V: TRBV10-1; J: TRBJ2-7; D: TRBD2
DNA: TGCGCCAGCAGTGGGACTAGCGGGGCCGGGGAGCTGTTTTTT; CDR3: CASSGTSGAGELFF; size: .; V: TRBV10-2; J: TRBJ2-2; D: TRBD2
DNA: TGTGCCTGGAGCGCCGGACAGCTCAATCAGCCCCAGCATTTT; CDR3: CAWSAGQLNQPQHF; size: .; V: TRBV30; J: TRBJ1-5; D: .
DNA: TGTGCCAGTAGTCACGGGTTCACGGTTCGGCACGAGCAGTACTTC; CDR3: CASSHGFTVRHEQYF; size: .; V: TRBV19; J: TRBJ2-7; D: .
DNA: TGTGCCGTACGGACAGGGCTGGAAAGCAATCAGCCCCAGCATTTT; CDR3: CAVRTGLESNQPQHF; size: once; V: TRBV2; J: TRBJ1-5; D: TRBD1
DNA: TGTGCCAGCACTGAGCGCACGTTTTCCGAGCAGTACTTC; CDR3: CASTERTFSEQYF; size: once; V: TRBV28; J: TRBJ2-7; D: .
DNA: TGTGCCAGCAGCTCCCCTCCAGGGGGTGACGCCTACGAGCAGTACTTC; CDR3: CASSSPPGGDAYEQYF; size: once; V: TRBV7-9; J: TRBJ2-7; D: TRBD1
DNA: TGTGCCAGCTCCAGGCGGGAGGGACAAGAGACCCAGTACTTC; CDR3: CASSRREGQETQYF; size: .; V: TRBV27; J: TRBJ2-5; D: TRBD2
DNA: TGTGCCAGCAGCAGGGACTCGGTTGGCGGCTACACCTTC; CDR3: CASSRDSVGGYTF; size: .; V: TRBV9; J: TRBJ1-2; D: .
DNA: TGTGCCAGCCAGACCGGACAGTACCCTTATAGCAATCAGCCCCAGCATTTT; CDR3: CASQTGQYPYSNQPQHF; size: .; V: TRBV2; J: TRBJ1-5; D: .
DNA: TGTGCCAGCAGCGCGGGAGGGTGGGGAGCAGGGAATCAGCCCCAGCATTTT; CDR3: CASSAGGWGAGNQPQHF; size: .; V: TRBV7-2; J: TRBJ1-5; D: .
DNA: TGTGCCAGTAGTAACCCCTCGGGACAGGGGGCTTCTTATAGCAATCAGCCCCAGCATTTT; CDR3: CASSNPSGQGASYSNQPQHF; size: .; V: TRBV19; J: TRBJ1-5; D: TRBD1
DNA: TGTGCCAGCAGCCACCCTCTAGCGGGGTACACCGGGGAGCTGTTTTTT; CDR3: CASSHPLAGYTGELFF; size: .; V: TRBV3-1/TRBV3-2; J: TRBJ2-2; D: TRBD2
DNA: TGCAGCGTTGGTGGGGGGAAGACCCAGTACTTC; CDR3: CSVGGGKTQYF; size: .; V: TRBV29-1; J: TRBJ2-5; D: .
DNA: TGTGCCTGGAGTCCTGGCATAAACTACGAGCAGTACTTC; CDR3: CAWSPGINYEQYF; size: .; V: TRBV30; J: TRBJ2-7; D: .
DNA: TGTGCCAGCGTTAGCGGGAGTCCACCCTACGAGCAGTACTTC; CDR3: CASVSGSPPYEQYF; size: .; V: TRBV28; J: TRBJ2-7; D: TRBD2
DNA: TGTGCCAGCAGTTCTCGCCCTAGGAGCTCCTACGAGCAGTACTTC; CDR3: CASSSRPRSSYEQYF; size: .; V: TRBV6-5; J: TRBJ2-7; D: .
DNA: TGCGCCACCCCTATGACGCGGATCTATGGCTACACCTTC; CDR3: CATPMTRIYGYTF; size: .; V: TRBV23-1; J: TRBJ1-2; D: .
DNA: TGTGCCAGCAGACCGAGCGGGCGCTCTAATGAAAAACTGTTTTTT; CDR3: CASRPSGRSNEKLFF; size: .; V: TRBV28; J: TRBJ1-4; D: .
DNA: TGCACCAGCAGCCAAGAAGAATTCGGTTCAACTAATGAAAAACTGTTTTTT; CDR3: CTSSQEEFGSTNEKLFF; size: .; V: TRBV1; J: TRBJ1-4; D: .
DNA: TGTGCCAGCAGCTTATGGGCCAATCAGCCCCAGCATTTT; CDR3: CASSLWANQPQHF; size: .; V: TRBV7-8; J: TRBJ1-5; D: .
DNA: TGTGCCAGCAGGAACCTAGCGGGAGAGTTCCACGAGCAGTACTTC; CDR3: CASRNLAGEFHEQYF; size: .; V: TRBV2; J: TRBJ2-7; D: TRBD2
DNA: TGTGCCAGCAGCCAATCTGGACTAGCGGGACGGGATACGCAGTATTTT; CDR3: CASSQSGLAGRDTQYF; size: .; V: TRBV3-1/TRBV3-2; J: TRBJ2-3; D: TRBD2
DNA: TGTGCCAGCAGTGAATTTGGCGGGGCGTATGATCAGCCCCAGCATTTT; CDR3: CASSEFGGAYDQPQHF; size: .; V: TRBV6-1; J: TRBJ1-5; D: .
DNA: TGTGCCAGCAGCTTATCCCAAGGGGGACAGACAACTGGTGGCTACACCTTC; CDR3: CASSLSQGGQTTGGYTF; size: .; V: TRBV11-2; J: TRBJ1-2; D: TRBD1
DNA: TGTGCCTGGAATTCGCCCAAACAGGGAAGAGGCTACACCTTC; CDR3: CAWNSPKQGRGYTF; size: .; V: TRBV30; J: TRBJ1-2; D: .
DNA: TGTGCCAACAGCGACCTGGGACTGACGGACCACACCTTC; CDR3: CANSDLGLTDHTF; size: .; V: TRBV6-5; J: TRBJ1-2; D: .
DNA: TGTGCCAGCAGCCTGGCGGTGAACACCGGGGAGCTGTTTTTT; CDR3: CASSLAVNTGELFF; size: .; V: TRBV27; J: TRBJ2-2; D: .
DNA: TGTGCCAGCTCATCCGGACAGGGTTCTAATGAAAAACTGTTTTTT; CDR3: CASSSGQGSNEKLFF; size: .; V: TRBV18; J: TRBJ1-4; D: TRBD1
DNA: TGTGCCAGCAGCTTAGTCCGTGCGTTAACCTACGAGCAGTACTTC; CDR3: CASSLVRALTYEQYF; size: .; V: TRBV11-3; J: TRBJ2-7; D: .